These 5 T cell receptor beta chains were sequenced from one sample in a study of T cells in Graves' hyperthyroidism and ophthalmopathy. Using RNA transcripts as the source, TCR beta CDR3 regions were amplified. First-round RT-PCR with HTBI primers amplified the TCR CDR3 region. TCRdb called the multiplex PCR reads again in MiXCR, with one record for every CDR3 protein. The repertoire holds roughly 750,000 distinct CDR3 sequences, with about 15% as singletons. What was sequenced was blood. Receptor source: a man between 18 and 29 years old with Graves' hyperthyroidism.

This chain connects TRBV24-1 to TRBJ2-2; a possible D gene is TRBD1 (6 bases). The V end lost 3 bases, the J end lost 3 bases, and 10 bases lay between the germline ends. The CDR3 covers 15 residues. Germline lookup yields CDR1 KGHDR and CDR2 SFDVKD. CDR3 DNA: TGTGCCACCAGTGATCACAGGGAATACACCGGGGAGCTGTTTTTT. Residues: CATSDHREYTGELFF.

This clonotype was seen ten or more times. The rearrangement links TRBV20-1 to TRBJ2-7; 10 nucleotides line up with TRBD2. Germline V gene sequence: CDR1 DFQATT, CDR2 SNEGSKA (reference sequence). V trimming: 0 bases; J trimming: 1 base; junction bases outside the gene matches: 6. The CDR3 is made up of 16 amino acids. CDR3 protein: CSARDGASGGSYEQYF. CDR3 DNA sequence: TGCAGTGCTAGAGATGGCGCTAGCGGGGGTTCCTACGAGCAGTACTTC.

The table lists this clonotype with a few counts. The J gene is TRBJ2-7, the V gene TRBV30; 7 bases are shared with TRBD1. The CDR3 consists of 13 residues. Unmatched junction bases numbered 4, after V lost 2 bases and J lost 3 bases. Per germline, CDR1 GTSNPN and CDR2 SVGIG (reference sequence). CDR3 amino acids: CAWSKGQNYEQYF. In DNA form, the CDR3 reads TGTGCCTGGAGTAAGGGACAGAACTACGAGCAGTACTTC.

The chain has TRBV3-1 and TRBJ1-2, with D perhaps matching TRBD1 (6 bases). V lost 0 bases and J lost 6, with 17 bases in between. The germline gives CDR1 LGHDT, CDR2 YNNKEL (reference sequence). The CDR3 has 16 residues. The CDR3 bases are TGTGCCAGCAGCCAAGATCCCCCCGGGGGCCCTCATGGCTACACCTTC. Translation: CASSQDPPGGPHGYTF. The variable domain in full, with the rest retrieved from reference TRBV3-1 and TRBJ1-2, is DTAVSQTPKYLVTQMGNDKSIKCEQNLGHDTMYWYKQDSKKFLKIMFSYNNKELIINETVPNRFSPKSPDKAHLNLHINSLELGDSAVYFCASSQDPPGGPHGYTFGSGTRLTVV.

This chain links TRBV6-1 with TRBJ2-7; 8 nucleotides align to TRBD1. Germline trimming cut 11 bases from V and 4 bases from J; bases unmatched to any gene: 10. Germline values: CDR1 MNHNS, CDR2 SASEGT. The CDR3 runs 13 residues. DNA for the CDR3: TGTGCCGGCGCCGGGACAGGCGGTTACGAGCAGTACTTC. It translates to CAGAGTGGYEQYF.